This is a list of T cell receptor beta chains from one sample in a study of blood T cell repertoires in COVID-19. Produced via immunoSEQ multiplex PCR; TCRdb's table is partial and in-frame only. The sample contains around 260,000 clones, approximately 86% of which appear only once. Sequencing input: peripheral blood. The receptors were gathered from a man aged 30 to 45 with active or convalescent COVID-19. Both conserved end residues are part of each CDR3. D genes are given only for firm matches. Only part of the rows carry a size: once, few, many, or a class if the clone is expanded.

TRBJ1-4,TRBV9,TRBD1,NA,TGTGCCAGCAGCGACTTAACAGGGGGCGCCGAAAAACTGTTTTTT,CASSDLTGGAEKLFF
TRBJ1-4,TRBV19,NA,NA,TGTGCCAGTAGTATAGACCCCCCCGCCACGGGTGAAAAACTGTTTTTT,CASSIDPPATGEKLFF
TRBJ2-3,TRBV6-2/TRBV6-3,NA,NA,TGTGCCAGCAGTGACCCCGGGGGGCGTACAGATACGCAGTATTTT,CASSDPGGRTDTQYF
TRBJ1-5,TRBV19,NA,once,TGTGCCAGTAGCCCCGAGAATCCCTATAGCAATCAGCCCCAGCATTTT,CASSPENPYSNQPQHF
TRBJ2-1,TRBV5-1,TRBD2,NA,TGCGCCAGCAGCTTGAGCGGGGGAAGCTCCTACAATGAGCAGTTCTTC,CASSLSGGSSYNEQFF
TRBJ2-5,TRBV19,TRBD1,NA,TGTGCCACCGCGGCGGACAGGGCAAAAGAGACCCAGTACTTC,CATAADRAKETQYF
TRBJ2-3,TRBV10-3,TRBD2,NA,TGTGCCATCAGTGAGTCAGGCGGGGGTTCGAGAGATACGCAGTATTTT,CAISESGGGSRDTQYF
TRBJ1-1,TRBV5-1,NA,NA,TGCGCCAGCAGCCGGAACTTCCAGGCAAAAAACACTGAAGCTTTCTTT,CASSRNFQAKNTEAFF
TRBJ1-3,TRBV6-5,NA,few,TGTGCCAGCAGGCAGGGAAACACCATATATTTT,CASRQGNTIYF
TRBJ2-1,TRBV6-5,TRBD1,NA,TGTGCCAGTACCCCCGTCCAGGGGGCTTATGAGCAGTTCTTC,CASTPVQGAYEQFF
TRBJ1-2,TRBV7-9,TRBD1,NA,TGTGCCAGCAGCCAGGACAGGGTTGGCTACACCTTC,CASSQDRVGYTF
TRBJ1-4,TRBV4-2,TRBD1,NA,TGTGCCAGCAGCCAACCACGGGACAGGGGGACCGCTTACGATGAAAAACTGTTTTTT,CASSQPRDRGTAYDEKLFF
TRBJ1-1,TRBV7-2,TRBD1,NA,TGTGCCAGCACCTTAACAGGGGGCGCGGGCACTGAAGCTTTCTTT,CASTLTGGAGTEAFF
TRBJ1-2,TRBV27,TRBD1,few,TGTGCCAGCAGATTGACAGGGGGCAATGGCTACACCTTC,CASRLTGGNGYTF
TRBJ1-5,TRBV29-1,NA,NA,TGCAGCGTTGGTGTCGGGAACCAGCCCCAGCATTTT,CSVGVGNQPQHF
TRBJ2-5,TRBV5-5,NA,NA,TGTGCCAGCAGATCGACGGGAAAAGAGACCCAGTACTTC,CASRSTGKETQYF
TRBJ1-5,TRBV30,NA,NA,TGTGCCTGGAGCGAAATTAGGGGCAGCAATCAGCCCCAGCATTTT,CAWSEIRGSNQPQHF
TRBJ2-1,TRBV12-5,TRBD2,NA,TGTGCTAGTGGTTTGCTACAAGCGGGGGGGTATGACAATGAGCAGTTCTTC,CASGLLQAGGYDNEQFF
TRBJ2-7,TRBV7-2,NA,once,TGTGCCAGCAGCCCTAATGGGGGGTCGAGCTCCTACGAGCAGTACTTC,CASSPNGGSSSYEQYF
TRBJ1-2,TRBV5-1,NA,NA,TGCGCCAGCGCGCAGGTTGGGTATGGCTACACCTTC,CASAQVGYGYTF
TRBJ1-1,TRBV29-1,NA,NA,TGCAGCGTTGTCTGGGCACCCGGAATTGAAGCTTTCTTT,CSVVWAPGIEAFF
TRBJ1-2,TRBV2,TRBD1,NA,TGTGCCAGCAGCTACAGGGGTACTACTAACTATGGCTACACCTTC,CASSYRGTTNYGYTF
TRBJ2-7,TRBV3-1/TRBV3-2,TRBD2,NA,TGTGCCAGCAGCCAAGAATATAGCGGGGGCTACGAGCAGTACTTC,CASSQEYSGGYEQYF
TRBJ1-1,TRBV18,TRBD1,once,TGTGCCAGCTCGCCCGAGATGGACAGGTTCGGCTCTGAAGCTTTCTTT,CASSPEMDRFGSEAFF
TRBJ2-5,TRBV6-6,TRBD2,once,TGTGCCAGCAAAGGACTAGCGGACCCACAAGAGACCCAGTACTTC,CASKGLADPQETQYF
TRBJ1-4,TRBV2,TRBD1,NA,TGTGCCAGCAGTGGGGACAGTCCCGAAAAACTGTTTTTT,CASSGDSPEKLFF
TRBJ1-3,TRBV3-1/TRBV3-2,NA,NA,TGTGCCAGCAGCCAAGTAGGAAACACCATATATTTT,CASSQVGNTIYF
TRBJ2-2,TRBV7-2,NA,NA,TGTGCCAGCAGCGAATTTATAGACACCGGGGAGCTGTTTTTT,CASSEFIDTGELFF
TRBJ1-5,TRBV6-2/TRBV6-3,TRBD1,few,TGTGCCAGCAGTGTTACCGGGACAGTAGGGCGTCAGCCCCAGCATTTT,CASSVTGTVGRQPQHF